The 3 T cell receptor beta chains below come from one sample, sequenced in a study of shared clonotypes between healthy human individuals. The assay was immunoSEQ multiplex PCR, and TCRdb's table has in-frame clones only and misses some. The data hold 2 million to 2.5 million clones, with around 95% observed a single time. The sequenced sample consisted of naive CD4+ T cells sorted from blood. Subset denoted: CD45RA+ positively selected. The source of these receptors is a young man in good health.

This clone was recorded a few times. CDR3: CASTSNSAQETQYF. The CDR3 nucleotides are TGTGCCAGCACCTCCAATTCAGCCCAAGAGACCCAGTACTTC. The rearrangement joins TRBV25-1 to TRBJ2-5; D call uncertain. The length of the CDR3 is 14 residues. V lost 7 bases and J lost 1, with 13 bases in between. CDR1 MGHDK and CDR2 SYGVNS come from the germline V gene.

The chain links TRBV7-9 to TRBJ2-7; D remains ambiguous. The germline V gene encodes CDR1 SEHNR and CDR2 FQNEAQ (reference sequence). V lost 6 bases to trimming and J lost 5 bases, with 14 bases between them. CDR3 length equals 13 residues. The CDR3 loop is CASRSGAFDEQYF. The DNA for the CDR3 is TGTGCCAGCAGATCAGGCGCTTTCGACGAGCAGTACTTC.

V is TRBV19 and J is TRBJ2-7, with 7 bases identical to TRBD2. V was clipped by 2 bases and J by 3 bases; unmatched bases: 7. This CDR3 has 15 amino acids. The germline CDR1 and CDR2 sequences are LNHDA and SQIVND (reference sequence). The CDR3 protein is CASSIISGDRYEQYF. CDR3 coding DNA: TGTGCCAGTAGTATAATAAGCGGGGACCGCTACGAGCAGTACTTC.